Listed below are T cell receptor beta chains from one sample, sequenced in a study of cytomegalovirus exposure and HLA in healthy donors. Measured with immunoSEQ multiplex PCR; TCRdb has only the in-frame clones, and not every one. The table has some 90,000 clones, approximately 80% seen once. Sequenced material: PBMCs. The receptor source for this set is a man aged 50 or older in good health and CMV-seronegative. Each CDR3 is given with its conserved first and last residue. D genes are given only for firm matches. Expanded clones get a size class; other rows say once, few or many, or leave the size out.

d_gene: -; len: 15; j_gene: TRBJ2-1; abundance: -; v_gene: TRBV7-2; CDR3nt: TGTGCCAGCAGCTTAGTGTGGCTAGCAGTCAATGAGCAGTTCTTC; CDR3aa: CASSLVWLAVNEQFF
d_gene: TRBD1; len: 16; j_gene: TRBJ2-1; abundance: -; v_gene: TRBV5-1; CDR3nt: TGCGCCAGCAGCTTGAGTGGACAGGGTGGCAACAATGAGCAGTTCTTC; CDR3aa: CASSLSGQGGNNEQFF
d_gene: -; len: 14; j_gene: TRBJ2-3; abundance: -; v_gene: TRBV5-1; CDR3nt: TGCGCCAGCAGCTTGGCGGGAGATTCAGATACGCAGTATTTT; CDR3aa: CASSLAGDSDTQYF
d_gene: -; len: 17; j_gene: TRBJ2-2; abundance: -; v_gene: TRBV18; CDR3nt: TGTGCCAGCTCACCCTCCAGAGACTACCGATGGACCGGGGAGCTGTTTTTT; CDR3aa: CASSPSRDYRWTGELFF
d_gene: -; len: 14; j_gene: TRBJ2-1; abundance: -; v_gene: TRBV5-1; CDR3nt: TGCGCCAGCAGCTTGTATCAGGGGTACAATGAGCAGTTCTTC; CDR3aa: CASSLYQGYNEQFF
d_gene: TRBD2; len: 17; j_gene: TRBJ2-1; abundance: -; v_gene: TRBV5-4; CDR3nt: TGTGCCAGCAGCAGGGGACTAGCGGGAGGGCCCGGGAATGAGCAGTTCTTC; CDR3aa: CASSRGLAGGPGNEQFF
d_gene: TRBD2; len: 16; j_gene: TRBJ2-3; abundance: once; v_gene: TRBV5-4; CDR3nt: TGTGCCAGCAGCTTGGTGTCTAGCGGGCTTTCAGATACGCAGTATTTT; CDR3aa: CASSLVSSGLSDTQYF
d_gene: -; len: 15; j_gene: TRBJ1-1; abundance: -; v_gene: TRBV5-1; CDR3nt: TGCGCCAGCAGCCCTTCAGGGATCCGGGGGACTGAAGCTTTCTTT; CDR3aa: CASSPSGIRGTEAFF
d_gene: -; len: 13; j_gene: TRBJ2-7; abundance: -; v_gene: TRBV7-3; CDR3nt: TGTGCCACACCCGGGATGCCGGTCTACGAGCAGTACTTC; CDR3aa: CATPGMPVYEQYF
d_gene: -; len: 14; j_gene: TRBJ2-3; abundance: -; v_gene: TRBV18; CDR3nt: TGTGCCAGCTCACCTAAATCCCGGGCAGATACGCAGTATTTT; CDR3aa: CASSPKSRADTQYF
d_gene: -; len: 16; j_gene: TRBJ2-1; abundance: -; v_gene: TRBV28; CDR3nt: TGTGCCAGCGGAATTTTGTACGGCGGAGGATACAATGAGCAGTTCTTC; CDR3aa: CASGILYGGGYNEQFF
d_gene: -; len: 13; j_gene: TRBJ2-7; abundance: -; v_gene: TRBV27; CDR3nt: TGTGCCAGCAGTCCCCGACTAGACTACGAGCAGTACTTC; CDR3aa: CASSPRLDYEQYF
d_gene: -; len: 13; j_gene: TRBJ2-7; abundance: -; v_gene: TRBV28; CDR3nt: TGTGCCAGCAGCCGACTTACCCCTAGGGAGCAGTACTTC; CDR3aa: CASSRLTPREQYF
d_gene: -; len: 10; j_gene: TRBJ2-7; abundance: -; v_gene: TRBV2; CDR3nt: TGTGCCAGCGGGAGTAACGAGCAGTACTTC; CDR3aa: CASGSNEQYF
d_gene: -; len: 15; j_gene: TRBJ1-2; abundance: -; v_gene: TRBV2; CDR3nt: TGTGCCAGCAGTGATGCGGCGGGGGGCGGGTATGGCTACACCTTC; CDR3aa: CASSDAAGGGYGYTF
d_gene: -; len: 15; j_gene: TRBJ2-5; abundance: once; v_gene: TRBV28; CDR3nt: TGTGCCAGCAGTTTAGGGGCCGGGAGCCAAGAGACCCAGTACTTC; CDR3aa: CASSLGAGSQETQYF
d_gene: TRBD1; len: 17; j_gene: TRBJ1-5; abundance: few; v_gene: TRBV4-3; CDR3nt: TGCGCCAGAAACAGGGGTGCAACCAGCTTTAGCAATCAGCCCCAGCATTTT; CDR3aa: CARNRGATSFSNQPQHF
d_gene: TRBD2; len: 17; j_gene: TRBJ2-3; abundance: few; v_gene: TRBV5-1; CDR3nt: TGCGCCAGCAGCCCCTTAGCGTCGGGAGGGGTCACAGATACGCAGTATTTT; CDR3aa: CASSPLASGGVTDTQYF
d_gene: -; len: 14; j_gene: TRBJ2-1; abundance: -; v_gene: TRBV11-2; CDR3nt: TGTGCCAGCAGCCCCCGGACAAGACACAATGAGCAGTTCTTC; CDR3aa: CASSPRTRHNEQFF
d_gene: -; len: 17; j_gene: TRBJ1-4; abundance: -; v_gene: TRBV7-9; CDR3nt: TGTTCCAGCAGCCCCTCCTGGACATCCTCAACTAATGAAAAACTGTTTTTT; CDR3aa: CSSSPSWTSSTNEKLFF
d_gene: -; len: 18; j_gene: TRBJ1-4; abundance: few; v_gene: TRBV5-1; CDR3nt: TGCGCCAGCTCACGAACCGGACAGATAAACGGGGCTAATGAAAAACTGTTTTTT; CDR3aa: CASSRTGQINGANEKLFF
d_gene: TRBD1; len: 14; j_gene: TRBJ2-1; abundance: few; v_gene: TRBV29-1; CDR3nt: TGCAGCTCCCGGGACAGGGGTTCCTACAATGAGCAGTTCTTC; CDR3aa: CSSRDRGSYNEQFF
d_gene: -; len: 13; j_gene: TRBJ2-7; abundance: -; v_gene: TRBV5-5; CDR3nt: TGTGCCAGCAGCTTGAGACAGAGCTACGAGCAGTACTTC; CDR3aa: CASSLRQSYEQYF
d_gene: -; len: 15; j_gene: TRBJ2-7; abundance: -; v_gene: TRBV5-6; CDR3nt: TGTGCCAGCAGCTTGCAGGGGCGCGAATTCTACGAGCAGTACTTC; CDR3aa: CASSLQGREFYEQYF
d_gene: -; len: 13; j_gene: TRBJ2-7; abundance: -; v_gene: TRBV11-2; CDR3nt: TGTGCCAGCAGCTTGTTGCAGGGGGGCGAGCAGTACTTC; CDR3aa: CASSLLQGGEQYF
d_gene: -; len: 15; j_gene: TRBJ1-4; abundance: -; v_gene: TRBV19; CDR3nt: TGTGCCAGTAGTATAGGCCTCCTCAGCGGGGAAAAACTGTTTTTT; CDR3aa: CASSIGLLSGEKLFF
d_gene: -; len: 15; j_gene: TRBJ2-2; abundance: -; v_gene: TRBV6-5; CDR3nt: TGTGCCAGCAACCGGGCTAGCAGATACACCGGGGAGCTGTTTTTT; CDR3aa: CASNRASRYTGELFF
d_gene: -; len: 12; j_gene: TRBJ2-7; abundance: -; v_gene: TRBV7-9; CDR3nt: TGTGCCAGCAGCGGCCTTTCCTACGAGCAGTACTTC; CDR3aa: CASSGLSYEQYF
d_gene: TRBD1; len: 14; j_gene: TRBJ1-2; abundance: once; v_gene: TRBV7-2; CDR3nt: TGTGCCAGCAGACCCGGACAGGGGGCGAGAGGCTACACCTTC; CDR3aa: CASRPGQGARGYTF
d_gene: TRBD2; len: 14; j_gene: TRBJ2-2; abundance: -; v_gene: TRBV19; CDR3nt: TGTGCCAGTAGTATAGAGCGGGAGACCGGGGAGCTGTTTTTT; CDR3aa: CASSIERETGELFF
d_gene: -; len: 14; j_gene: TRBJ1-2; abundance: -; v_gene: TRBV11-2; CDR3nt: TGTGCAAGCAGCTTAGGCAGGCGGGGAGTTGGCTACACCTTC; CDR3aa: CASSLGRRGVGYTF
d_gene: -; len: 17; j_gene: TRBJ2-1; abundance: -; v_gene: TRBV15; CDR3nt: TGTGCCACCAGCAGAGAAGGCCTGGGGGGGCCCTACAATGAGCAGTTCTTC; CDR3aa: CATSREGLGGPYNEQFF
d_gene: -; len: 15; j_gene: TRBJ2-2; abundance: -; v_gene: TRBV2; CDR3nt: TGTGCCAGCACCCACCGGGACATAGGCACCGGGGAGCTGTTTTTT; CDR3aa: CASTHRDIGTGELFF
d_gene: TRBD2; len: 19; j_gene: TRBJ2-1; abundance: -; v_gene: TRBV5-4; CDR3nt: TGTGCCACTACAACCCGCTCGGGGGGGGGTGACGGGATCTACAATGAGCAGTTCTTC; CDR3aa: CATTTRSGGGDGIYNEQFF
d_gene: -; len: 15; j_gene: TRBJ2-2; abundance: -; v_gene: TRBV28; CDR3nt: TGTGCCAGCAGCCCTGCCCTAGGGAGCACCGGGGAGCTGTTTTTT; CDR3aa: CASSPALGSTGELFF
d_gene: -; len: 14; j_gene: TRBJ2-1; abundance: -; v_gene: TRBV28; CDR3nt: TGTGCCAGCACTTTGACTAGAAGTGACAATGAGCAGTTCTTC; CDR3aa: CASTLTRSDNEQFF
d_gene: -; len: 15; j_gene: TRBJ2-7; abundance: -; v_gene: TRBV6-5; CDR3nt: TGTGCCAGCAGTCTTCGCCGTTTGAGTCAGGACGAGCAGTACTTC; CDR3aa: CASSLRRLSQDEQYF
d_gene: -; len: 13; j_gene: TRBJ1-5; abundance: -; v_gene: TRBV6-5; CDR3nt: TGTGCCAGCAGTTACTCACCTCTACAGCCCCAGCATTTT; CDR3aa: CASSYSPLQPQHF